The 13 T cell receptor beta chains below were found in one sample sequenced in a study of blood T cell repertoires in COVID-19. Using immunoSEQ multiplex PCR, the repertoire was profiled, and TCRdb retains in-frame clones only, with some absent. Among more than 450,000 clones listed, about 85% were seen once. Sequenced material: PBMCs or T cells enriched from blood (not recorded which). These receptors all come from a woman aged 18-29 years who had recovered from COVID-19.

The chain recombines TRBV9 with TRBJ1-4; 9 bases are a match to TRBD1. The trim removed 3 bases at V and 3 bases at J, leaving 3 bases unmatched. Germline CDR1 is SGDLS and CDR2 is YYNGEE. The CDR3 is 15 amino acids. The CDR3 DNA reads TGTGCCAGCAGCGCCGGACAGGGGCCTAATGAAAAACTGTTTTTT. As protein: CASSAGQGPNEKLFF.

V gene TRBV29-1 combines with J gene TRBJ1-2, with no clear D. V was clipped by 7 bases and J by 2 bases, with 8 bases between them. CDR1 and CDR2 from the germline V gene are SQVTM and ANQGSEA. This CDR3 contains 11 residues. The CDR3 here is CSGRVNYGYTF. The CDR3 DNA sequence: TGCAGCGGGCGGGTAAACTATGGCTACACCTTC.

CDR3 protein: CASTSWGEAYNEQFF. The CDR3 DNA reads as TGTGCCAGCACCTCATGGGGGGAGGCCTACAATGAGCAGTTCTTC. The genes are TRBV25-1 and TRBJ2-1; tentative D call: TRBD2 (6 bases). The germline V gene has CDR1 MGHDK and CDR2 SYGVNS. This CDR3 has 15 residues. The V end was cut by 7 bases, the J end by 2 bases, with 15 bases between.

CDR3 DNA sequence: TGTGCCAGCAGCTTAACCGGACAGGTCTATGGCTACACCTTC. Translated: CASSLTGQVYGYTF. The V and J genes are TRBV7-2 and TRBJ1-2; 7 positions agree with TRBD1. Germline assignment: CDR1 SGHTA and CDR2 FQGNSA. The CDR3 covers 14 residues. The V segment lost 2 bases and the J segment 4 bases; nucleotides outside the gene matches: 4.

For this clone: Other DNA sequences within the sample encode an identical CDR3. This sequence joins TRBV5-4 and TRBJ2-3; 8 nucleotides agree with TRBD1. This CDR3 region has 13 residues. CDR1 and CDR2 (germline): SGHNT, YYREEE (reference sequence). V lost 2 bases, J lost 5 bases, and 1 base stayed unmatched. CDR3 in amino acids: CASSFDRGDTQYF. The CDR3 nucleotides are TGTGCCAGCAGCTTCGACAGGGGAGATACGCAGTATTTT.

This sequence joins TRBV11-2 and TRBJ1-1, with D maybe TRBD1 (5 bases). The germline V gene encodes CDR1 SGHAT and CDR2 FQNNGV. This CDR3 region has 14 residues. V was pared by 6 bases and J by 5 bases, with 16 bases between. This CDR3 reads CASRVGGARTEAFF. The CDR3 DNA sequence: TGTGCCAGCAGGGTTGGCGGGGCGAGGACTGAAGCTTTCTTT.

The V gene is TRBV2, the J gene TRBJ1-5, with D perhaps TRBD1 (5 bases). The ends were cut back, 7 bases at V and 5 bases at J, with 9 bases in the middle. Germline CDR1 and CDR2: SNHLY and FYNNEI. CDR3 size: 12 residues. CDR3 residues: CASTREDQPQHF. CDR3 sequence (DNA): TGTGCCAGCACCAGGGAGGATCAGCCCCAGCATTTT.

This clone was detected only once. In DNA, the CDR3 is TGTGCCAGCAGCTCAGGGCAAAGGGGCTACACCTTC. Its translation: CASSSGQRGYTF. This chain links TRBV7-9 with TRBJ1-2; possibly TRBD1 for D (5 bases). Germline V gene lookup returns CDR1 SEHNR and CDR2 FQNEAQ (reference sequence). The CDR3 sequence is 12 residues long. Trimming took off 4 bases at V and 8 bases at J, with 11 bases between the two ends.

The chain carries TRBV4-1 and TRBJ1-4; no firm D call. This CDR3 spans 17 amino acids. V gave up 2 bases and J gave up 0 bases, with 13 bases separating them. CDR1 is MGHRA and CDR2 is YSYEKL in the germline V gene. CDR3 sequence reads: CASSQRLGLATNEKLFF. For the CDR3, the DNA is TGCGCCAGCAGCCAAAGGCTCGGGTTGGCAACTAATGAAAAACTGTTTTTT.

This sequence joins TRBV10-1 and TRBJ2-3; D gene ambiguous. Germline CDR1 is WNHNN and CDR2 is SYGVQD (reference sequence). V lost 6 bases to trimming and J lost 0 bases, with 7 bases between them. This CDR3 is 13 amino acids long. CDR3 coding DNA: TGCGCCAGCAGCAGATCTAGCACAGATACGCAGTATTTT. This gives the protein CASSRSSTDTQYF.

This rearrangement joins TRBV5-1 to TRBJ2-1; tentatively, D is TRBD1 (5 bases). The ends were cut back, 2 bases at V and 9 bases at J, with 15 bases in the middle. The CDR3 contains 14 residues. In germline, CDR1 is SGHRS, CDR2 YFSETQ. The CDR3: CASSFPDRRGEQFF. The CDR3 region has the DNA TGCGCCAGCAGCTTCCCCGACAGACGAGGTGAGCAGTTCTTC. The variable domain in full, completed from reference TRBV5-1 and TRBJ2-1, reads KAGVTQTPRYLIKTRGQQVTLSCSPISGHRSVSWYQQTPGQGLQFLFEYFSETQRNKGNFPGRFSGRQFSNSRSEMNVSTLELGDSALYLCASSFPDRRGEQFFGPGTRLTVL.

Turning to this clone: Other DNA sequences in this sample translate to the same CDR3. The chain carries TRBV30 and TRBJ1-1; no firm D call. Trimming took 0 bases from V and 5 from J, leaving 10 bases between them. This CDR3 contains 13 residues. Germline CDR1 reads GTSNPN; CDR2 reads SVGIG (reference sequence). This CDR3 is CAWSVQPGTEAFF. CDR3 sequence (DNA): TGTGCCTGGAGTGTACAGCCTGGGACTGAAGCTTTCTTT.

A word on this clone: Other DNA sequences in the same sample also yield this CDR3. The chain has TRBV12-3 or TRBV12-4 and TRBJ1-1; D is unresolved. The CDR3 sequence is 13 residues long. The germline V and J ends were trimmed by 1 base and 1 base, with 4 bases remaining between them. CDR3 region: CASSLGANTEAFF. In DNA form, the CDR3 reads TGTGCCAGCAGTTTAGGGGCGAACACTGAAGCTTTCTTT.